The 15 T cell receptor beta chains given below trace back to one sample, sequenced in a study of blood T cells in healthy people across ages. A second about 6 to 11 cycle PCR used barcoded and J-beta primers. TCRdb independently ran MiXCR on the 5' RACE reads; one entry per CDR3 protein. The table records around 800,000 distinct CDR3 sequences, around 25% of them present only once. The sample was also reused in another study, on T cells of mothers and their children.

The material sequenced was blood. Receptors were obtained from a boy aged 10-17 years in good health.

The rearrangement joins TRBV6-5 to TRBJ1-5; 8 positions match TRBD1. Germline V lookup: CDR1 MNHEY, CDR2 SVGAGI. V shed 6 bases, J shed 0 bases, and the junction held 4 bases outside the gene matches. This CDR3 is built from 15 residues. The CDR3 nucleotides read TGTGCCAGCAGGCAGGGGGCCTATAGCAATCAGCCCCAGCATTTT. Translation: CASRQGAYSNQPQHF.

Only a few counts were recorded for this clonotype. Likely a read error: the CDR3 ends without its conserved phenylalanine or tryptophan. The limits of the CDR3 on the DNA are not certain, so only TCRdb's listed CDR3 is given. The V gene is TRBV12-3 or TRBV12-4, the J gene TRBJ1-4. The CDR3 sequence runs 9 residues, both termini included. The CDR3 loop is CASSLDGSL.

The chain recombines TRBV12-3 or TRBV12-4 with TRBJ2-7; TRBD2 matches at 9 bases. V gave up 5 bases and J gave up 0 bases; unmatched junction bases: 8. The CDR3 runs to 16 residues. This chain's CDR3 is CASSKPGLASSYEQYF. The CDR3 region has the DNA TGTGCCAGCAGTAAACCGGGACTAGCCTCCTCCTACGAGCAGTACTTC.

The rearrangement uses TRBV9 and TRBJ2-3, with a tentative D call TRBD2 (5 bases). CDR3 length equals 14 residues. The V gene's germline CDR1 is SGDLS and CDR2 YYNGEE. The V and J ends lost 3 bases and 2 bases respectively, with 10 bases between them. The CDR3 DNA is TGTGCCAGCAGCGCCGGACTCAACACAGATACGCAGTATTTT. Amino acid sequence: CASSAGLNTDTQYF. Drawing the rest from reference TRBV9 and TRBJ2-3, the complete variable domain is DSGVTQTPKHLITATGQRVTLRCSPRSGDLSVYWYQQSLDQGLQFLIQYYNGEERAKGNILERFSAQQFPDLHSELNLSSLELGDSALYFCASSAGLNTDTQYFGPGTRLTVL.

This clonotype was seen a handful of times. This chain uses TRBV28 with TRBJ1-1; D possibly corresponds to TRBD1 (6 bases). V was clipped by 0 bases and J by 0 bases, with 11 bases between them. CDR1 and CDR2 from the germline V gene are MDHEN and SYDVKM. This CDR3 is 16 amino acids long. The CDR3, as DNA: TGTGCCAGCAGTTTATGGGTGGACAGCGTGAACACTGAAGCTTTCTTT. Its protein product is CASSLWVDSVNTEAFF. The whole variable domain, remainder taken from reference TRBV28 and TRBJ1-1, is DVKVTQSSRYLVKRTGEKVFLECVQDMDHENMFWYRQDPGLGLRLIYFSYDVKMKEKGDIPEGYSVSREKKERFSLILESASTNQTSMYLCASSLWVDSVNTEAFFGQGTRLTVV.

This clonotype was recorded a few times. The V call is TRBV2, the J call TRBJ1-2, with 8 bases fitting TRBD1. Germline V lookup: CDR1 SNHLY, CDR2 FYNNEI. V lost 5 bases and J lost 7; bases outside the gene matches: 6. The CDR3 contains 13 residues. The CDR3 sequence: CASSFGRGLGYTF. Here the CDR3 DNA reads TGTGCCAGCAGTTTCGGCAGGGGGCTTGGCTACACCTTC.

This clonotype was counted a few times. The chain carries TRBV12-3 or TRBV12-4 and TRBJ2-5; possibly TRBD1 for D (7 bases). With 6 bases removed from V and 4 bases from J, the gap between germline ends came to 15 bases. CDR3 size: 14 residues. Written as DNA, the CDR3 is TGTGCCAGCAGCTCTGACAGGGAGGCAGAGACCCAGTACTTC. It is translated as CASSSDREAETQYF.

V and J are TRBV7-9 and TRBJ2-1; D uncertain. Germline loops: CDR1 SEHNR, CDR2 FQNEAQ (reference sequence). V was cut by 2 bases and J by 4 bases, with 6 bases left in between. The CDR3 contains 13 residues. The CDR3 nucleotides read TGTGCCAGCAGCTTAAAAGGTTACAATGAGCAGTTCTTC. This encodes CASSLKGYNEQFF.

The rearrangement uses TRBV6-6 and TRBJ2-7; maybe TRBD1 (6 bases). This CDR3 has 16 amino acids. CDR1 MNHNY and CDR2 SVGAGI come from the germline V gene (reference sequence). Trimming took 0 bases from V and 3 from J, leaving 15 bases between them. The CDR3 region has the DNA TGTGCCAGCAGTTACTCACACAAAACAGGGCACTACGAGCAGTACTTC. It yields the protein CASSYSHKTGHYEQYF.

A few counts support this clonotype. The rearrangement links TRBV28 to TRBJ2-5, with 10 bases that match TRBD1. The CDR3 totals 16 residues. Unmatched junction bases numbered 5, after V lost 3 bases and J lost 1 base. The germline CDR1 and CDR2 sequences are MDHEN and SYDVKM. The CDR3, as DNA: TGTGCCAGCAGTTTGAGGACAGGGGGTTTCCAAGAGACCCAGTACTTC. Its translation is CASSLRTGGFQETQYF. Filled out from reference TRBV28 and TRBJ2-5, the complete variable domain reads DVKVTQSSRYLVKRTGEKVFLECVQDMDHENMFWYRQDPGLGLRLIYFSYDVKMKEKGDIPEGYSVSREKKERFSLILESASTNQTSMYLCASSLRTGGFQETQYFGPGTRLLVL.

The CDR3, as DNA: TGTGCCAGCAGCTTATGGACCCATGTTTGGTTCAAAAACATTCAGTACTTC. Protein sequence: CASSLWTHVWFKNIQYF. This chain links TRBV11-2 with TRBJ2-4; D not certain. Germline CDR1 and CDR2: SGHAT and FQNNGV. This CDR3 contains 17 residues. The V gene lost 2 bases and the J gene lost 3 bases, with 17 bases spanning the gap. The full variable domain, with the rest looked up from reference TRBV11-2 and TRBJ2-4, is EAGVAQSPRYKIIEKRQSVAFWCNPISGHATLYWYQQILGQGPKLLIQFQNNGVVDDSQLPKDRFSAERLKGVDSTLKIQPAKLEDSAVYLCASSLWTHVWFKNIQYFGAGTRLSVL.

This clonotype was recorded once. The genes are TRBV5-1 and TRBJ2-5; possibly TRBD1 or TRBD2 for D (5 bases each). This CDR3 comprises 15 residues. V lost 0 bases to trimming and J lost 3 bases, with 12 bases between them. CDR1 and CDR2 from the germline V gene are SGHRS and YFSETQ. CDR3: CASSLGGSTEETQYF. The CDR3 nucleotides read TGCGCCAGCAGCTTGGGGGGGAGCACTGAAGAGACCCAGTACTTC.

The chain uses TRBV4-2 and TRBJ2-5; perhaps TRBD2 as D (6 bases). The CDR3 is made up of 17 amino acids. V lost 0 bases to trimming and J lost 7 bases, with 21 bases between them. Germline V gene sequence: CDR1 LGHNA, CDR2 YNFKEQ. The DNA of the CDR3 is TGTGCCAGCAGCCAAGAGGCTTTAGCGGATTCTAGAACGACCCAGTACTTC. It is translated as CASSQEALADSRTTQYF.

The sample holds a few counts of this clonotype. The V call is TRBV3-1, the J call TRBJ2-2; D is ambiguous. Trimming shortened V by 4 bases and J by 1 base, and 10 bases separated the two germline ends. Germline V lookup: CDR1 LGHDT, CDR2 YNNKEL (reference sequence). The CDR3 has 15 residues. The CDR3 loop reads CASSLGHKNTGELFF. DNA for the CDR3: TGTGCCAGCAGCCTCGGGCATAAGAACACCGGGGAGCTGTTTTTT.

The chain combines TRBV6-6 with TRBJ2-1, with TRBD1 identical over 9 bases. Trimming cost V 2 bases and J 8 bases; bases outside gene matches: 4. This CDR3 comprises 14 residues. Germline CDR1 and CDR2: MNHNY and SVGAGI (reference sequence). The CDR3 DNA sequence: TGTGCCAGCAGTTACGTGGACAGGGGAGATGAGCAGTTCTTC. Its translation is CASSYVDRGDEQFF.